This TCR beta chain was sequenced for a study of long-term antiretroviral therapy in people with HIV. The libraries were made with immunoSEQ v3.0 at survey level. Here immunoSEQ multiplex PCR was the method, and the copy in TCRdb shows in-frame clones only, minus some. The table records under 8,500 clones, 70% to 90% of them present only once. The clonotype comes from a woman in her fifties or sixties with HIV. The material sequenced was unsorted PBMCs, taken 3.7 years after starting antiretroviral therapy.

CDR3 in DNA: TGTGCCAGCAGTCTTAGCGGGGTCTACGATACGCAGTATTTT. It specifies CASSLSGVYDTQYF. The chain couples TRBV6-1 to TRBJ2-3, with 8 bases that match TRBD2. Germline V CDR1 and CDR2: MNHNS, SASEGT. CDR3 length equals 14 residues. The trim removed 5 bases at V and 6 bases at J, leaving 7 bases unmatched.